The present entry profiles one TCR beta chain with its context. TCRdb called the 5' RACE reads again in MiXCR, with one record for every CDR3 protein. The sample lists 50,000 to 75,000 distinct CDR3 sequences, around 6.1% occurring once. These data belong to a study of T cells after yellow fever vaccination. Study overall: EM, EMRA, CM and Tscm memory subsets were sorted using CD3, CD45RA, CCR7 and CD95.

This CDR3 is built from 15 residues. Germline-derived CDR1 and CDR2 are MNHEY and SVGAGI. Trimming took off 7 bases at V and 3 bases at J, with 17 bases between the two ends. This TCR was sampled from a man between 18 and 29 years old who received the YFV17D yellow fever vaccine. The sample was PBMCs, either bulk or a sorted T-cell subset (CD4+, CD8+, memory, or dextramer-sorted; not recorded which), taken on the day of the yellow fever booster vaccination. This chain links TRBV6-5 with TRBJ2-3; no clear D. CDR3 amino acids: CASTPGQLLTDTQYF. The CDR3 DNA reads TGTGCCAGCACCCCGGGCCAGTTGTTGACAGATACGCAGTATTTT.